The 18 T cell receptor beta chains listed next were all sequenced from one sample in a study of Ad26.COV2.S vaccination and SARS-CoV-2 variants. Repertoires were generated with immunoSEQ multiplex PCR, while TCRdb's copy carries only in-frame clones and drops some. The sample holds around 420,000 clones, roughly 90% seen once. Treatment given: 19 received Ad26.COV2.S at low or high dose, single or two shots; 5 received placebo; per-sample allocation not given. Sampling took place 63 days after the first vaccine or placebo injection. This specimen consisted of peripheral blood, obtained in a trial of Ad26.COV2.S vaccine versus placebo. These receptors all come from a person aged 18-65 years who received the Ad26.COV2.S COVID-19 vaccine or a placebo.

CDR3 loop: CATSDLDGDEQFF. Here the CDR3 DNA reads TGTGCCACCAGTGACCTGGACGGGGATGAGCAGTTCTTC. The chain couples TRBV24-1 to TRBJ2-1; a possible D gene is TRBD2 (5 bases). The CDR3 is 13 residues long. From germline, CDR1 is KGHDR and CDR2 SFDVKD. Trimming cost V 4 bases and J 8 bases, with 11 bases left between them.

The rearrangement links TRBV18 to TRBJ2-7, with 13 bases fitting TRBD2. The CDR3 length is 16 residues. The trim removed 4 bases at V and 3 bases at J, leaving 6 bases unmatched. CDR1 is KGHSH and CDR2 is LQKENI in the germline V gene. CDR3 in amino acids: CASSLRTSGGIYEQYF. The CDR3 nucleotides are TGTGCCAGCTCACTTCGGACTAGCGGGGGAATCTACGAGCAGTACTTC.

Remarks on this clone: Sequence at one end of the junction differs from germline and may be a read error. The CDR3 region has the DNA TGTGCTAGCAGCTTGGGAGGAGAAAGGGTGCCGTACGTTTTGGCCGGGGAGCTGTTTTTT. Its protein is CASSLGGERVPYVLAGELFF. V gene TRBV7-7 combines with J gene TRBJ2-2, with D tentatively TRBD2 (6 bases). This CDR3 is built from 20 residues. In germline, CDR1 is SSHAT, CDR2 FNYEAQ (reference sequence).

This clone was detected only a few times. The V and J genes are TRBV6-6 and TRBJ1-1; the D is unclear. The CDR3 covers 16 residues. Germline-derived CDR1 and CDR2 are MNHNY and SVGAGI (reference sequence). Trimming stripped 2 bases from V and 4 bases from J, with 17 bases between. This chain's CDR3 is CASSYNTGISATEAFF. The CDR3 DNA reads as TGTGCCAGCAGTTACAATACGGGGATCTCCGCCACTGAAGCTTTCTTT.

V gene TRBV3-1 (or the pseudogene TRBV3-2) combines with J gene TRBJ2-3; D is uncertain. V gave up 6 bases and J gave up 2 bases, with 12 bases separating them. The CDR3 contains 14 residues. Germline CDR1 reads LGHDT; CDR2 reads YNNKEL (reference sequence). The CDR3 sequence is CASSGRAATDTQYF. CDR3 coding DNA: TGTGCCAGCAGTGGAAGGGCGGCCACAGATACGCAGTATTTT.

The chain uses TRBV10-3 and TRBJ2-7, with D tentatively TRBD1 or TRBD2 (5 bases each). This CDR3 has 15 amino acids. Germline V gives CDR1 ENHRY, CDR2 SYGVKD. V shed 4 bases and J shed 2 bases, with 15 bases lying between them. The CDR3 protein is CAISGKRGRTYEQYF. Here the CDR3 DNA reads TGTGCCATCAGTGGCAAACGGGGACGGACCTACGAGCAGTACTTC.

CDR3 nucleotide sequence: TGTGCCATCCGCACGGCGCCCCCAGATACGCAGTATTTT. This sequence encodes CAIRTAPPDTQYF. The chain has TRBV10-3 and TRBJ2-3, with no clear D. V lost 8 bases, J lost 4 bases, and 13 bases lay in between. CDR3 length equals 13 residues. The germline V gene encodes CDR1 ENHRY and CDR2 SYGVKD.

This rearrangement joins TRBV5-4 to TRBJ1-1; D gene ambiguous. Germline V gene data show CDR1 as SGHNT and CDR2 as YYREEE (reference sequence). The CDR3 spans 13 residues. Trimming cost V 2 bases and J 3 bases, with 8 bases left between them. The CDR3, as DNA: TGTGCCAGCAGCTTCACGACACACACTGAAGCTTTCTTT. It translates to CASSFTTHTEAFF.

This sequence joins TRBV23-1 and TRBJ1-2; 7 positions match TRBD1. TRBV23-1 is recorded as an ORF, its role being uncertain. This CDR3 contains 14 residues. The ends lost 6 bases at V and 0 bases at J; junction bases unmatched: 4. CDR3 amino acids: CASRGQTTNYGYTF. The DNA for the CDR3 is TGCGCCAGCAGGGGACAGACAACTAACTATGGCTACACCTTC.

This chain connects TRBV4-2 to TRBJ2-7, with D perhaps assigned TRBD1 or TRBD2 (5 bases each). The CDR3 length is 15 residues. The V gene lost 3 bases and the J gene lost 0 bases, with 12 bases spanning the gap. The germline CDR1 and CDR2 sequences are LGHNA and YNFKEQ. CDR3 protein: CASSHQDGASYEQYF. DNA for the CDR3: TGTGCCAGCAGCCACCAAGACGGGGCCTCCTACGAGCAGTACTTC.

In this sample, this clone turned up a few times. The rearrangement joins TRBV30 to TRBJ1-1, with no clear D. The germline CDR1 and CDR2 sequences are GTSNPN and SVGIG (reference sequence). V gave up 4 bases and J gave up 1 base, with 10 bases separating them. The CDR3 runs to 13 residues. The CDR3, as DNA: TGTGCCTGGATTCGCCAGGCGAACACTGAAGCTTTCTTT. It specifies CAWIRQANTEAFF.

CDR3 region: CASSQPPSTDTQYF. In DNA, the CDR3 is TGTGCCAGCAGCCAGCCTCCTAGCACAGATACGCAGTATTTT. J is TRBJ2-3 and V is TRBV4-2; D is unresolved. Germline values: CDR1 LGHNA, CDR2 YNFKEQ. Trimming cost V 3 bases and J 0 bases, with 7 bases left between them. CDR3 length equals 14 residues.

This clone was recorded a few times. The genes are TRBV18 and TRBJ1-5, with a tentative D call TRBD1 (6 bases). V lost 4 bases and J lost 3, with 13 bases in between. In germline, CDR1 is KGHSH, CDR2 LQKENI. CDR3 length: 15 amino acids. CDR3 in amino acids: CASSLIQGSNQPQHF. Written as DNA, the CDR3 is TGTGCCAGCTCACTTATACAGGGTTCCAATCAGCCCCAGCATTTT.

The genes are TRBV19 and TRBJ2-2; 11 nucleotides match TRBD1. V trimming: 4 bases; J trimming: 7 bases; junction bases outside the gene matches: 8. The V gene's germline CDR1 is LNHDA and CDR2 SQIVND (reference sequence). The CDR3 loop spans 16 amino acids. In DNA, the CDR3 is TGTGCCAGTAGTACGGGACAGGGGGTGACGATCGGGGAGCTGTTTTTT. Translation: CASSTGQGVTIGELFF.

This rearrangement joins TRBV6-5 to TRBJ1-1, with a possible D match to TRBD1 (5 bases). Trimming removed 6 bases at V and 7 bases at J, with 18 bases between. This CDR3 contains 14 residues. The germline gives CDR1 MNHEY, CDR2 SVGAGI. The CDR3 sequence: CASSVNRGSLEAFF. The CDR3 nucleotides are TGTGCCAGCAGCGTGAATCGGGGCAGCCTTGAAGCTTTCTTT.

The chain couples TRBV11-2 to TRBJ2-7, with a weak D call TRBD2 (6 bases). The CDR3 has 16 residues. Trimming took off 0 bases at V and 1 base at J, with 13 bases between the two ends. Germline CDR1 is SGHAT and CDR2 is FQNNGV. The CDR3 sequence is CASSLDVAGRSYEQYF. CDR3 in DNA: TGTGCCAGCAGCTTAGATGTGGCGGGGAGATCCTACGAGCAGTACTTC.

With regard to this clone: Other DNA sequences from this sample encode an identical CDR3 as well. The chain has TRBV7-9 and TRBJ1-4; possible D gene TRBD1, 5 bases. Per the germline V gene, CDR1 is SEHNR and CDR2 is FQNEAQ (reference sequence). The CDR3 length is 14 residues. With 0 bases removed from V and 8 bases from J, the gap between germline ends came to 10 bases. Written as DNA, the CDR3 is TGTGCCAGCAGCTTAGCAGGGACCAACGAAAAACTGTTTTTT. Its translation: CASSLAGTNEKLFF.

The chain recombines TRBV7-9 with TRBJ1-3, with D possibly being TRBD1 (5 bases). The CDR3 runs 18 residues. Germline CDR1 SEHNR, CDR2 FQNEAQ (reference sequence). Deletions cut 3 bases from V and 0 bases from J, with 18 bases between. DNA for the CDR3: TGTGCCAGCAGCTTGGGAGGGACCTGGGCCGACTCTGGAAACACCATATATTTT. Translated: CASSLGGTWADSGNTIYF.